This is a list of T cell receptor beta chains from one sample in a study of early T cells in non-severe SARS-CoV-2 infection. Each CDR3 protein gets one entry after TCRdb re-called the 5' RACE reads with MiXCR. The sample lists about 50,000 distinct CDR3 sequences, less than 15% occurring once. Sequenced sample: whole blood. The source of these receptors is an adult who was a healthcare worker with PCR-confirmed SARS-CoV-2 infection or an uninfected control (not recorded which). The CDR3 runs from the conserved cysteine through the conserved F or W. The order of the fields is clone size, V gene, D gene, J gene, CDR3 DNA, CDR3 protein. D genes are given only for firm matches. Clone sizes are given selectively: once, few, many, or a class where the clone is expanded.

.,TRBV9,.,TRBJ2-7,TGTGCCAGCAGCGGTACGTCTGGCGAGCAGTACTTC,CASSGTSGEQYF
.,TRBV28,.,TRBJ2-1,TGTGCCAGCAGTCCCCACCCCCGAAAGCAGTTCTTC,CASSPHPRKQFF
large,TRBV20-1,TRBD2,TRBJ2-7,TGCAGTGCTACCCGGACTAGCGGGAGGCACATCTACGAGCAGTACTTC,CSATRTSGRHIYEQYF
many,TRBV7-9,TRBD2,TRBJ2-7,TGTGCCAGCAGCACCACTAGCGGGGGCCCTTACTACGAGCAGTACTTC,CASSTTSGGPYYEQYF
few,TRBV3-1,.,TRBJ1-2,TGTGCCAGCAGCCAAAGGGAACCCTATGGCTACACCTTC,CASSQREPYGYTF
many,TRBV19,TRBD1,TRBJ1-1,TGTGCCAGTAGTATAGGACAGGGTGGAGCTTTCTTT,CASSIGQGGAFF
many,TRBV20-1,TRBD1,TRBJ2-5,TGCAGCGCCGGGACAGCCGAAGAGACCCAGTACTTC,CSAGTAEETQYF
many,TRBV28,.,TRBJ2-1,TGTGCCAGCAGTTTATCGGGCCAGGATGAGCAGTTCTTC,CASSLSGQDEQFF
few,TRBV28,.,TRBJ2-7,TGTGCCAGCAGGCCCGGGAGCTTGACCCACGAGCAGTACTTC,CASRPGSLTHEQYF
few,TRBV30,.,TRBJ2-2,TGTGCCTGGAGTGGTTACACGAACACCGGGGAGCTGTTTTTT,CAWSGYTNTGELFF
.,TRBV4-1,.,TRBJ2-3,TGCGCCAGCAGCCAAGATACAGCTAATACGCAGTATTTT,CASSQDTANTQYF
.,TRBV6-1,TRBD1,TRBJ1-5,TGTGCCAGCCAGGACAGGGCGTTACAGCCCCAGCATTTT,CASQDRALQPQHF
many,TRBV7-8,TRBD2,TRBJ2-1,TGTGCCAGCAGCCCCTACTTAGCGGGTGGTGTTGATGAGCAGTTCTTC,CASSPYLAGGVDEQFF
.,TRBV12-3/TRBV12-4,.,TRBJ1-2,TGTGCCAGCCGAAAAGGGCACTATGGCTACACCTTC,CASRKGHYGYTF
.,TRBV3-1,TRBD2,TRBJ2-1,TGTGCCAGCAGCCCCTCGCTAGCGGGAGGGCAAGATGAGCAGTTCTTC,CASSPSLAGGQDEQFF
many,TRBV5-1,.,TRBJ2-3,TGCGCCAGCAGCTTGAACACAGATACGCAGTATTTT,CASSLNTDTQYF